This T cell receptor (beta chain) was captured in a study of vaccination effects on CD4 cells after COVID-19. Study details: Samples taken from a few convalescent patients early and late after vaccination were obtained.

As concerns this clone: Its antigen is unidentified.

General study points: The study had few convalescent patients and no early post-infection timepoints.

The authors isolated CD4+ T cells after 9 to 10 days of culture. This person's SARS-CoV-2 infection, confirmed by PCR, occurred between March and December 2020. The participants, recipients of two vaccine doses, got either BNT162b2 or mRNA-1273. Libraries were prepared by immunoSEQ multiplex PCR; TCRdb keeps only in-frame clonotypes and omits some of them. The sample holds 30,000 to 35,000 clones, roughly 75% seen once. V lost 4 bases and J lost 5; bases outside the gene matches: 8. The CDR3 is 14 amino acids. Germline CDR1 SGHRS, CDR2 YFSETQ. The receptor was derived from a human donor who had a prior SARS-CoV-2 infection. The chain couples TRBV5-1 to TRBJ2-5; 7 bases match TRBD1. The source was CD4+ T cells from PBMCs cultured without peptide, collected after COVID-19 vaccination. CDR3: CASSLRGRGETQYF. DNA of the CDR3: TGCGCCAGCAGCCTGAGGGGGCGCGGGGAGACCCAGTACTTC. The entire variable domain, with the rest obtained from reference TRBV5-1 and TRBJ2-5, is as follows: KAGVTQTPRYLIKTRGQQVTLSCSPISGHRSVSWYQQTPGQGLQFLFEYFSETQRNKGNFPGRFSGRQFSNSRSEMNVSTLELGDSALYLCASSLRGRGETQYFGPGTRLLVL.